Each of the 26 T cell receptor beta chains below was sequenced from the same sample in a study of OX40 agonist ivuxolimab in advanced cancers. Here immunoSEQ multiplex PCR was the method, and the copy in TCRdb shows in-frame clones only, minus some. Of about 15,000 clones listed, around four fifths are singletons. The specimen comprised CD4+ or CD8+ T cells sorted from blood, sampled in a trial of the OX40 agonist ivuxolimab. The receptors derive from an adult with an advanced solid tumor such as melanoma, head and neck, liver or kidney cancer.

This clone was seen only a few times. One end of the junction fails to match germline, which may point to a read error. The J gene is TRBJ2-1, the V gene TRBV7-7; D possibly corresponds to TRBD2 (5 bases). The CDR3 has 13 residues. CDR1 is SSHAT, CDR2 FNYEAQ, per germline (reference sequence). The CDR3 region is CASSPLAGNEQFF. The DNA of the CDR3 is TGTGCTAGCAGCCCACTGGCGGGCAATGAGCAGTTCTTC.

This clone is medium-sized within its sample. The V gene is TRBV6-5, the J gene TRBJ1-4; D is unclear. The CDR3 runs to 14 residues. Germline-derived CDR1 and CDR2 are MNHEY and SVGAGI. V lost 0 bases and J 8 bases, leaving 10 bases between the germline ends. CDR3 sequence: CASSYSTLGEKLFF. The CDR3 DNA is TGTGCCAGCAGTTACTCGACCTTGGGGGAAAAACTGTTTTTT.

The V call is TRBV28, the J call TRBJ1-1; D not certain. The CDR3 has 13 residues. The germline V gene has CDR1 MDHEN and CDR2 SYDVKM. V was clipped by 5 bases and J by 0 bases, with 7 bases between them. CDR3 nucleotide sequence: TGTGCCAGCAGTGCTGGCTTGAACACTGAAGCTTTCTTT. It codes for CASSAGLNTEAFF. Supplemented by reference TRBV28 and TRBJ1-1, the full variable domain reads DVKVTQSSRYLVKRTGEKVFLECVQDMDHENMFWYRQDPGLGLRLIYFSYDVKMKEKGDIPEGYSVSREKKERFSLILESASTNQTSMYLCASSAGLNTEAFFGQGTRLTVV.

The rearrangement joins TRBV6-5 to TRBJ2-7; D may be TRBD1 (5 bases). Germline V gives CDR1 MNHEY, CDR2 SVGAGI. CDR3 length: 13 amino acids. Trimming took off 2 bases at V and 5 bases at J, with 10 bases between the two ends. The CDR3 DNA follows: TGTGCCAGCAGTTACGCACAGGCTAACGAGCAGTACTTC. It codes for CASSYAQANEQYF.

The V gene is TRBV29-1, the J gene TRBJ2-1; D may be TRBD1 (6 bases). The ends were cut back, 6 bases at V and 4 bases at J, with 16 bases in the middle. From germline, CDR1 is SQVTM and CDR2 ANQGSEA. The CDR3 length is 14 residues. CDR3 sequence (DNA): TGCAGCGTGGTTACCCGGGACACTTACAATGAGCAGTTCTTC. Translated: CSVVTRDTYNEQFF.

This chain uses TRBV6-4 with TRBJ2-2, with 12 bases identical to TRBD2. The CDR3 totals 15 residues. CDR1 is MRHNA, CDR2 SNTAGT, per germline. J was trimmed by 3 bases and V by 4 bases; bases with no gene match: 0. CDR3: CASSGLAGDTGELFF. As DNA, the CDR3 is TGTGCCAGCAGTGGACTAGCGGGAGACACCGGGGAGCTGTTTTTT.

The gene calls are TRBV7-9 and TRBJ2-2; D unresolved. V gave up 1 base and J gave up 2 bases, with 17 bases separating them. The CDR3 extends over 18 amino acids. CDR1 and CDR2 (germline): SEHNR, FQNEAQ (reference sequence). For the CDR3, the DNA is TGTGCCAGCAGCTTAGAGGGATTAGAAGACTTAAACACCGGGGAGCTGTTTTTT. It encodes CASSLEGLEDLNTGELFF. Filled out from reference TRBV7-9 and TRBJ2-2, the complete variable domain reads DTGVSQNPRHKITKRGQNVTFRCDPISEHNRLYWYRQTLGQGPEFLTYFQNEAQLEKSRLLSDRFSAERPKGSFSTLEIQRTEQGDSAMYLCASSLEGLEDLNTGELFFGEGSRLTVL.

The CDR3 loop reads CASSDPLADPTYEQYF. DNA for the CDR3: TGTGCCAGCAGTGACCCACTAGCGGATCCCACCTACGAGCAGTACTTC. V usage is TRBV6-1 and J usage is TRBJ2-7; 8 positions agree with TRBD2. The V gene's germline CDR1 is MNHNS and CDR2 SASEGT. J was trimmed by 2 bases and V by 3 bases; bases with no gene match: 9. The CDR3 is 16 residues long.

Concerning this clone: This sequence may be a read error, since a much larger clone differs from it by one base. The sample contains more than one DNA sequence encoding this CDR3. This chain links TRBV6-1 with TRBJ1-1, with no clear D. From germline, CDR1 is MNHNS and CDR2 SASEGT. V was cut by 2 bases and J by 1 base, with 5 bases left in between. This CDR3 comprises 13 residues. CDR3 amino acids: CASSEKENTEAFF. The DNA for the CDR3 is TGTGCCAGCAGTGAAAAGGAGAACACTGAAGCTTTCTTT.

J is TRBJ1-1 and V is TRBV6-6; tentative D call: TRBD1 (6 bases). Looked up from germline, CDR1 is MNHNY and CDR2 is SVGAGI (reference sequence). Trimming pared 6 bases from V and 1 base from J, leaving 15 bases between. The CDR3 runs to 15 residues. The CDR3 is CASSLNDRTNTEAFF. CDR3 coding DNA: TGTGCCAGCAGCCTAAACGACAGGACGAACACTGAAGCTTTCTTT.

The genes are TRBV28 and TRBJ2-1, with D possibly being TRBD1 or TRBD2 (5 bases each). The V gene lost 6 bases and the J gene lost 10 bases, with 19 bases spanning the gap. The CDR3 is 14 residues long. Germline V gene data show CDR1 as MDHEN and CDR2 as SYDVKM. DNA for the CDR3: TGTGCCAGCAGCACCGGGACGCCGGTCGAAGAGCAGTTCTTC. This codes for CASSTGTPVEEQFF. Complete variable domain (other parts from reference TRBV28 and TRBJ2-1): DVKVTQSSRYLVKRTGEKVFLECVQDMDHENMFWYRQDPGLGLRLIYFSYDVKMKEKGDIPEGYSVSREKKERFSLILESASTNQTSMYLCASSTGTPVEEQFFGPGTRLTVL.

This clone was observed once. The gene calls are TRBV30 and TRBJ2-7; TRBD2 might be the D (5 bases). The ends were cut back, 3 bases at V and 2 bases at J, with 8 bases in the middle. The CDR3 is 12 residues long. The germline gives CDR1 GTSNPN, CDR2 SVGIG (reference sequence). CDR3 sequence reads: CAWSPGAYEQYF. Written as DNA, the CDR3 is TGTGCCTGGAGCCCCGGGGCCTACGAGCAGTACTTC. The entire variable domain, with the rest obtained from reference TRBV30 and TRBJ2-7, is as follows: SQTIHQWPATLVQPVGSPLSLECTVEGTSNPNLYWYRQAAGRGLQLLFYSVGIGQISSEVPQNLSASRPQDRQFILSSKKLLLSDSGFYLCAWSPGAYEQYFGPGTRLTVT.

The chain uses TRBV28 and TRBJ2-7; D is possibly TRBD1 or TRBD2 (5 bases each). The CDR3 totals 14 residues. The V gene lost 5 bases and the J gene lost 2 bases, with 13 bases spanning the gap. CDR1 and CDR2 from the germline V gene are MDHEN and SYDVKM. CDR3 in amino acids: CASSRDGVTYEQYF. In DNA, the CDR3 is TGTGCCAGCAGTCGGGACGGAGTTACCTACGAGCAGTACTTC.

V is TRBV6-1 and J is TRBJ2-3, with 8 bases that match TRBD2. The CDR3 is 17 amino acids. The trim removed 2 bases at V and 2 bases at J, leaving 9 bases unmatched. The germline V gene encodes CDR1 MNHNS and CDR2 SASEGT. CDR3 bases: TGTGCCAGCAGTGAATTGGCTAGCGGGCGTACCACAGATACGCAGTATTTT. The encoded protein is CASSELASGRTTDTQYF.

This rearrangement joins TRBV4-1 to TRBJ2-7; 9 positions agree with TRBD1. The CDR3 runs 17 residues. J lost 2 bases, V lost 0 bases, and 8 bases had no gene match. Germline V gene data show CDR1 as MGHRA and CDR2 as YSYEKL. CDR3 residues: CASSQDSGTGPTYEQYF. The CDR3 DNA is TGCGCCAGCAGCCAAGATTCAGGGACAGGGCCAACCTACGAGCAGTACTTC.

The chain joins TRBV5-1 to TRBJ1-1; D call uncertain. Trimming stripped 0 bases from V and 1 base from J, with 4 bases between. The CDR3 has 13 amino acids. CDR1 and CDR2 (germline): SGHRS, YFSETQ. The CDR3 sequence is CASSLAGNTEAFF. The CDR3 coding sequence is TGCGCCAGCAGCTTGGCAGGGAACACTGAAGCTTTCTTT.

CDR3 nucleotides: TGTGCCAGCTCCACAGAAGACTTCGCCGGCCACTACGAGCAGTACTTC. This gives the protein CASSTEDFAGHYEQYF. V is TRBV18 and J is TRBJ2-7; D unclear. CDR3 length: 16 residues. The V and J ends lost 6 bases and 3 bases respectively, with 21 bases between them. Per the germline V gene, CDR1 is KGHSH and CDR2 is LQKENI.

The chain carries TRBV20-1 and TRBJ2-7, with D unresolved. With 2 bases removed from V and 7 bases from J, the gap between germline ends came to 9 bases. The V gene's germline CDR1 is DFQATT and CDR2 SNEGSKA (reference sequence). This CDR3 comprises 11 residues. This chain's CDR3 is CSARLLGEQYF. In nucleotides, the CDR3 is TGCAGTGCTAGACTACTGGGGGAGCAGTACTTC.

By frequency in the sample, this clone is medium-sized. The chain carries TRBV13 and TRBJ2-7; tentative D call: TRBD1 (7 bases). Germline CDR1 reads PRHDT; CDR2 reads FYEKMQ (reference sequence). There are 14 residues in the CDR3. The ends were cut back, 8 bases at V and 5 bases at J, with 19 bases in the middle. DNA for the CDR3: TGTGCCAGCCAGAAACAGGGGACTGTCCACGAGCAGTACTTC. Protein sequence: CASQKQGTVHEQYF.

The J gene is TRBJ2-7, the V gene TRBV9, with 7 nucleotides matching TRBD1. Germline CDR1 reads SGDLS; CDR2 reads YYNGEE. V gave up 4 bases and J gave up 1 base; unmatched junction bases: 8. The CDR3 spans 15 residues. The CDR3 sequence: CASSRDSDVSYEQYF. The CDR3, as DNA: TGTGCCAGCAGCAGGGACAGTGACGTTTCCTACGAGCAGTACTTC.

The chain joins TRBV6-5 to TRBJ2-6; no clear D. Germline CDR1 MNHEY, CDR2 SVGAGI. V was clipped by 8 bases and J by 1 base, with 6 bases between them. This CDR3 is 13 amino acids long. As DNA, the CDR3 is TGTGCCAGCGCCCAATCTGGGGCCAACGTCCTGACTTTC. It yields the protein CASAQSGANVLTF.

V and J are TRBV11-2 and TRBJ2-1; TRBD2 matches 13 bases. This CDR3 comprises 16 residues. The trim removed 4 bases at V and 5 bases at J, leaving 5 bases unmatched. CDR1 SGHAT and CDR2 FQNNGV come from the germline V gene. CDR3 loop: CASSWTSGSLDNEQFF. The CDR3 nucleotides read TGTGCCAGCAGCTGGACTAGCGGGAGTCTTGACAATGAGCAGTTCTTC.

The chain recombines TRBV9 with TRBJ2-1, with TRBD2 matching over 10 bases. The length of the CDR3 is 15 residues. The junction had 4 bases not matched to a gene; V was cut back by 4 bases and J by 3 bases. Germline V lookup: CDR1 SGDLS, CDR2 YYNGEE. The CDR3, as DNA: TGTGCCAGCAGCCCGCCTAGCGGGAGCTACAATGAGCAGTTCTTC. Translating gives CASSPPSGSYNEQFF.

The V call is TRBV4-2, the J call TRBJ2-1; 7 bases fit TRBD1. After removal of 4 bases from V and 12 bases from J, the junction contained 6 bases not matched to a gene. CDR1 and CDR2 from the germline V gene are LGHNA and YNFKEQ. CDR3 size: 12 residues. This CDR3 is CASSPSGGWQFF. In nucleotides, the CDR3 is TGTGCCAGCAGCCCCTCAGGGGGATGGCAGTTCTTC.

This clone has a handful of counts. This chain links TRBV5-4 with TRBJ1-5; D is uncertain. This CDR3 contains 12 residues. V gave up 4 bases and J gave up 1 base, with 3 bases separating them. CDR1 and CDR2 from the germline V gene are SGHNT and YYREEE (reference sequence). The CDR3 DNA reads as TGTGCCAGCAGCGCGAGCAATCAGCCCCAGCATTTT. Its protein is CASSASNQPQHF.

This clone has only a few counts. The chain recombines TRBV25-1 with TRBJ2-7; D may be TRBD1 (5 bases). Trimming removed 4 bases from V and 2 bases from J, with 6 bases in between. CDR3 length: 12 residues. From germline, CDR1 is MGHDK and CDR2 SYGVNS. The CDR3 coding sequence is TGTGCCAGCAGTGGGGGCACCTACGAGCAGTACTTC. It translates to CASSGGTYEQYF.